A single sample is the source of the 26 T cell receptor beta chains below, sequenced in a study of neoadjuvant nivolumab and ipilimumab in lung cancer. TCRdb's table, derived via immunoSEQ multiplex PCR, lists solely in-frame clones and lacks some. The sample lists 40,000 to 60,000 clones; roughly 90% were seen once. Sequenced material: blood, taken before neoadjuvant nivolumab, alone or with ipilimumab. The receptors originated from an adult with non-small cell lung cancer. Some clones in this sample may be carry-over from other donors' samples.

The chain joins TRBV2 to TRBJ2-7, with no clear D. From germline, CDR1 is SNHLY and CDR2 FYNNEI. This CDR3 region has 14 residues. V was shortened by 2 bases and J by 5 bases, with 13 bases between the two germline ends. The CDR3 reads CASSEWAGRDEQYF. In DNA form, the CDR3 reads TGTGCCAGCAGTGAATGGGCCGGACGGGACGAGCAGTACTTC.

The V call is TRBV5-1, the J call TRBJ2-7, with D possibly being TRBD1 or TRBD2 (5 bases each). Trimming shortened V by 0 bases and J by 6 bases, and 13 bases separated the two germline ends. The CDR3 spans 14 residues. The germline CDR1 and CDR2 sequences are SGHRS and YFSETQ. The CDR3 DNA reads as TGCGCCAGCAGCTTGGAGAGGGGTCCGTTCGAGCAGTACTTC. It is translated as CASSLERGPFEQYF.

This clone was seen just once. The chain has TRBV4-1 and TRBJ2-1; possible D gene TRBD2, 6 bases. V shed 3 bases and J shed 9 bases, with 15 bases lying between them. In germline, CDR1 is MGHRA, CDR2 YSYEKL. The CDR3 spans 14 residues. CDR3 nucleotides: TGCGCCAGCAGCCACCCCGGGGGAGTCAGTGAGCAGTTCTTC. Translated: CASSHPGGVSEQFF.

This clone was seen a single time. The genes are TRBV7-9 and TRBJ2-3; D possibly corresponds to TRBD2 (6 bases). CDR1 is SEHNR and CDR2 is FQNEAQ in the germline V gene (reference sequence). CDR3 length equals 14 residues. V lost 4 bases and J 1 base, leaving 9 bases between the germline ends. CDR3 in DNA: TGTGCCAGCAGCTCACCGGGGGGCACAGATACGCAGTATTTT. Its translation is CASSSPGGTDTQYF.

V usage is TRBV2 and J usage is TRBJ2-2, with 10 bases that match TRBD1. With V trimmed by 7 bases and J by 0 bases, 2 bases remained unmatched. The CDR3 loop spans 15 amino acids. Germline V CDR1 and CDR2: SNHLY, FYNNEI. CDR3: CASTGQGANTGELFF. The CDR3 DNA reads TGTGCCAGCACCGGACAGGGGGCGAACACCGGGGAGCTGTTTTTT.

This clone has only one observation. This rearrangement joins TRBV5-1 to TRBJ2-3, with 9 bases that match TRBD1. The V segment lost 4 bases and the J segment 3 bases; nucleotides outside the gene matches: 6. The germline V gene has CDR1 SGHRS and CDR2 YFSETQ. CDR3 length: 15 residues. The CDR3 is CASSRGDRETDTQYF. The CDR3, as DNA: TGCGCCAGCAGCAGGGGGGACAGGGAGACAGATACGCAGTATTTT.

The CDR3 protein is CATTTGQGYEQYF. For the CDR3, the DNA is TGTGCCACTACGACGGGACAGGGTTACGAGCAGTACTTC. The V call is TRBV15, the J call TRBJ2-7; 9 positions match TRBD1. Looked up from germline, CDR1 is LNHNV and CDR2 is YYDKDF (reference sequence). V was clipped by 9 bases and J by 4 bases; unmatched bases: 7. The CDR3 covers 13 residues.

The CDR3 DNA reads TGTGCCATCAGTAAGGACAGCACTGAAGCTTTCTTT. Translated: CAISKDSTEAFF. The genes are TRBV10-3 and TRBJ1-1; tentatively, D is TRBD1 (6 bases). Deletions cut 5 bases from V and 4 bases from J, with 8 bases between. Germline-derived CDR1 and CDR2 are ENHRY and SYGVKD. This CDR3 contains 12 residues.

This clone was observed a few times. The chain employs TRBV19 and TRBJ1-1, with TRBD1 matching 7 bases. CDR3 length: 14 residues. CDR1 and CDR2 from the germline V gene are LNHDA and SQIVND (reference sequence). The V gene end was trimmed by 3 bases and the J gene end by 5 bases; junction bases not matched to a gene: 6. The CDR3 sequence is CASSMARGWTEAFF. In DNA, the CDR3 is TGTGCCAGTAGTATGGCCAGGGGGTGGACTGAAGCTTTCTTT.

V and J are TRBV2 and TRBJ2-5, with D hard to call. Trimming removed 6 bases at V and 5 bases at J, with 10 bases between. This CDR3 comprises 12 residues. Germline V gives CDR1 SNHLY, CDR2 FYNNEI. CDR3 sequence reads: CASSGGPETQYF. CDR3 nucleotides: TGTGCCAGCAGCGGTGGGCCCGAGACCCAGTACTTC. Full variable domain (outside the CDR3, taken from reference TRBV2 and TRBJ2-5): EPEVTQTPSHQVTQMGQEVILRCVPISNHLYFYWYRQILGQKVEFLVSFYNNEISEKSEIFDDQFSVERPDGSNFTLKIRSTKLEDSAMYFCASSGGPETQYFGPGTRLLVL.

As to this clone: This specimen includes other DNA sequences encoding the same CDR3. This chain joins TRBV5-1 and TRBJ2-5; D ambiguous. Trimming took off 0 bases at V and 4 bases at J, with 7 bases between the two ends. CDR1 is SGHRS, CDR2 YFSETQ, per germline. The length of the CDR3 is 13 residues. The CDR3 spells CASSLGVRETQYF. The CDR3 DNA reads TGCGCCAGCAGCTTGGGAGTCCGAGAGACCCAGTACTTC.

The chain links TRBV19 to TRBJ2-7, with D tentatively TRBD1 (6 bases). The germline V and J ends were trimmed by 3 bases and 6 bases, with 15 bases remaining between them. Per germline, CDR1 LNHDA and CDR2 SQIVND (reference sequence). There are 14 residues in the CDR3. CDR3 sequence: CASSILNRESEQYF. The DNA for the CDR3 is TGTGCCAGTAGTATTTTGAACAGGGAAAGCGAGCAGTACTTC.

The chain carries TRBV29-1 and TRBJ2-3; D unclear. The CDR3 runs 13 residues. The germline V and J ends were trimmed by 4 bases and 4 bases, with 12 bases remaining between them. From germline, CDR1 is SQVTM and CDR2 ANQGSEA. CDR3 sequence: CSVVPRVADTQYF. DNA of the CDR3: TGCAGCGTTGTCCCTAGGGTAGCAGATACGCAGTATTTT.

V is TRBV15 and J is TRBJ2-7, with 7 nucleotides matching TRBD2. The CDR3 is made up of 15 amino acids. V lost 1 base, J lost 1 base, and 4 bases stayed unmatched. CDR1 is LNHNV, CDR2 YYDKDF, per germline (reference sequence). The CDR3 coding sequence is TGTGCCACCAGCAGAGGGGGAGGGACTTCCTACGAGCAGTACTTC. Translation: CATSRGGGTSYEQYF.

The chain combines TRBV7-2 with TRBJ2-1, with D uncertain. CDR3 length: 16 amino acids. V was trimmed by 1 base and J by 0 bases, leaving 10 bases between them. The germline V gene has CDR1 SGHTA and CDR2 FQGNSA. The chain's CDR3 is CASSLDPRASYNEQFF. The CDR3 DNA is TGTGCCAGCAGCTTAGACCCCCGGGCCTCCTACAATGAGCAGTTCTTC.

The rearrangement links TRBV4-3 to TRBJ1-2; no clear D gene. The V end was cut by 4 bases, the J end by 6 bases, with 21 bases between. Germline values: CDR1 LGHNA, CDR2 YSLEER. The CDR3 is 16 amino acids. The CDR3 region has the DNA TGCGCCAGCAGCCTTTCTCATAGGTGGAGGGCCGATGGCTACACCTTC. This codes for CASSLSHRWRADGYTF.

This chain connects TRBV6-5 to TRBJ2-1; D unresolved. Trimming took 5 bases from V and 7 from J, leaving 9 bases between them. The CDR3 is 12 residues long. The germline V gene encodes CDR1 MNHEY and CDR2 SVGAGI. As DNA, the CDR3 is TGTGCCAGCAGTGCGACCGGAAATGAGCAGTTCTTC. Amino acids: CASSATGNEQFF.

The J gene is TRBJ1-3, the V gene TRBV11-2, with D uncertain. CDR1 and CDR2 from the germline V gene are SGHAT and FQNNGV. V was pared by 5 bases and J by 6 bases, with 11 bases between. This CDR3 region has 13 residues. The CDR3 reads CASSPRTSNTIYF. CDR3 in DNA: TGTGCCAGCAGCCCCCGGACCTCAAACACCATATATTTT.

J is TRBJ1-2 and V is TRBV5-5; weak D call: TRBD1 (6 bases). The V and J ends lost 5 bases and 0 bases respectively, with 11 bases between them. The length of the CDR3 is 14 residues. Germline V gives CDR1 SGHKS, CDR2 YYEKEE (reference sequence). The CDR3 here is CASRRDTANYGYTF. DNA of the CDR3: TGTGCCAGCAGAAGGGACACAGCTAACTATGGCTACACCTTC. The full variable domain, with the rest looked up from reference TRBV5-5 and TRBJ1-2, is DAGVTQSPTHLIKTRGQQVTLRCSPISGHKSVSWYQQVLGQGPQFIFQYYEKEERGRGNFPDRFSARQFPNYSSELNVNALLLGDSALYLCASRRDTANYGYTFGSGTRLTVV.

The V gene is TRBV19, the J gene TRBJ2-1; 8 bases are shared with TRBD2. The V and J ends lost 5 bases and 0 bases, in that order; junction bases with no gene match: 3. This CDR3 contains 15 residues. Germline V gene lookup returns CDR1 LNHDA and CDR2 SQIVND (reference sequence). In DNA form, the CDR3 reads TGTGCCAGTAGTGCCGGGACTAGCTCCTACAATGAGCAGTTCTTC. Translating gives CASSAGTSSYNEQFF. Complete variable domain (other parts from reference TRBV19 and TRBJ2-1): DGGITQSPKYLFRKEGQNVTLSCEQNLNHDAMYWYRQDPGQGLRLIYYSQIVNDFQKGDIAEGYSVSREKKESFPLTVTSAQKNPTAFYLCASSAGTSSYNEQFFGPGTRLTVL.

This sequence joins TRBV5-1 and TRBJ2-7; weak D call: TRBD2 (5 bases). The CDR3 contains 14 residues. V gave up 0 bases and J gave up 0 bases, with 7 bases separating them. In germline, CDR1 is SGHRS, CDR2 YFSETQ. CDR3 loop: CASSLVGDSYEQYF. CDR3 nucleotide sequence: TGCGCCAGCAGCTTGGTCGGGGACTCCTACGAGCAGTACTTC.

The chain couples TRBV9 to TRBJ2-6; D gene unclear. The CDR3 is made up of 15 amino acids. V lost 0 bases and J 1 base, leaving 5 bases between the germline ends. Germline values: CDR1 SGDLS, CDR2 YYNGEE. The CDR3 coding sequence is TGTGCCAGCAGCGTAGTGGGTTCTGGGGCCAACGTCCTGACTTTC. This translates into CASSVVGSGANVLTF.

The V and J genes are TRBV5-4 and TRBJ2-1; 7 bases align to TRBD2. The CDR3 covers 14 residues. J gave up 3 bases and V 3 bases, and 3 bases lay outside the gene matches. In germline, CDR1 is SGHNT, CDR2 YYREEE (reference sequence). The CDR3 region is CASSSSGVYNEQFF. In DNA, the CDR3 is TGTGCCAGCAGCTCGAGCGGGGTCTACAATGAGCAGTTCTTC.

This sequence joins TRBV18 and TRBJ2-4; D perhaps matches TRBD1 (5 bases). Looked up from germline, CDR1 is KGHSH and CDR2 is LQKENI. V shed 3 bases and J shed 8 bases, with 14 bases lying between them. There are 14 residues in the CDR3. The CDR3 reads CASSPQGQPDIQYF. In nucleotides, the CDR3 is TGTGCCAGCTCACCTCAGGGCCAGCCAGACATTCAGTACTTC.

The CDR3 loop reads CASSEFQGVNTEAFF. Here the CDR3 DNA reads TGCGCCAGCAGTGAGTTCCAGGGGGTGAACACTGAAGCTTTCTTT. V is TRBV10-2 and J is TRBJ1-1, with 7 bases aligning to TRBD1. V shed 1 base and J 0 bases; nucleotides not matched to a gene: 2. There are 15 residues in the CDR3. Looked up from germline, CDR1 is WSHSY and CDR2 is SAAADI.

The chain employs TRBV29-1 and TRBJ2-5; a weak D match, TRBD1 (6 bases). Per germline, CDR1 SQVTM and CDR2 ANQGSEA. The CDR3 totals 12 residues. V gave up 3 bases and J gave up 7 bases, with 12 bases separating them. The CDR3 spells CSVDRGLGTQYF. CDR3 DNA: TGCAGCGTTGACAGGGGATTAGGGACCCAGTACTTC.